The sequence of this T cell receptor beta chain was determined in a study of T cells expressing NK-cell markers (TCRdb year 2020). For the study in its entirety: TCR beta-chain repertoires were profiled in sorted CD3+CD56+NKG2C+, CD3+CD56+NKG2C- and CD3+CD56-NKG2C+ T-cell subsets from several donors. Among the eight sequenced donors, seven were HCMV-seropositive and one was HCMV-seronegative. Randomly selected healthy volunteers, three men and five women, were used as the eight sequenced donors. Libraries were sequenced as 2 x 150 bp reads on Illumina HiSeq 2000/2500, MiSeq or NextSeq.

Sequencing used an Illumina HiSeq 2000. The TCR beta cDNA libraries were made using 5'RACE template switching, a step that added both a universal primer site and unique molecular identifiers. cDNA synthesis was primed from the TCR beta constant segment and was followed by two successive PCR amplification steps. Under the source paper's analysis protocol: MIGEC handled demultiplexing of the reads and grouping by UMI, while MiTCR was used to assemble and quantify clonotypes. To remove erroneous sequences, TCR cDNA sequences were retained only when supported by two or more reads. The tcR package was used for downstream repertoire analysis, and clonotypes were matched across fractions by CDR3 nucleotide sequence plus V segment. VDJmatch was used to annotate antigen specificity against VDJdb, with one amino acid substitution allowed in CDR3. After reprocessing by TCRdb, each CDR3 protein sequence is one entry, and no DNA is given. These V and J calls are TCRdb output, not the study's own analysis. For this sample, the table gives some 500,000 distinct CDR3 sequences. Of the sample, 1.4% falls within the top ten clones.

A word on this clonotype: Its cognate antigen has yet to be identified.

Paper-wide results and their limitations: Those dominant clonotypes were again the most abundant among CD3+CD56-NKG2C+ cells in a few donors, at roughly 25-65%. It remained unclear whether the expanded NKG2C-expressing T cell clones were specific for HCMV antigens. In a handful of donors, the dominant CD3+CD56+NKG2C+ clonotypes were among the top 10 CD8+ clonotypes and accounted for about 1.0-7.0% of CD8+ T cells.

HCMV serostatus was determined by detecting HCMV-specific IgG in serum with a commercial ELISA kit. Peripheral blood mononuclear cells were isolated from blood by Ficoll density gradient centrifugation. The CDR3 contains 12 residues, cysteine and phenylalanine counted. The protein alone is recorded here. Per the germline V gene, SGHTA is the CDR1 and FQGNSA is the CDR2. The chain is encoded by TRBV7-2 joined to TRBJ2-1. This TCR derives from a woman aged 50 to 65 in good health. Donor details come from another sample of the same person, matched by shared clones. The sample comprised blood T cells: a sorted CD56 or NKG2C T cell subset, CD4+ or CD8+ T cells, or bulk PBMC T cells (not recorded which). Here the CDR3 is given as CASSLRAVEQFF.